This passage covers 21 T cell receptor beta chains from one sample sequenced in a study of blood T cells in healthy people across ages. With a J-beta primer mix and a sample-barcoded 5' primer, a second PCR ran about 6 to 11 cycles. TCRdb fed the 5' RACE reads into MiXCR, producing one record per CDR3 protein. The sample lists about 1.6 million distinct CDR3 sequences; almost 35% were seen once. Sequencing used blood. Receptor source: a woman in her twenties or thirties in good health.

In this sample, this clonotype turned up a few times. The chain couples TRBV15 to TRBJ2-3, with TRBD2 matching over 7 bases. The germline CDR1 and CDR2 sequences are LNHNV and YYDKDF (reference sequence). This CDR3 region has 16 residues. With V trimmed by 0 bases and J by 4 bases, 7 bases remained unmatched. The CDR3, as DNA: TGTGCCACCAGCAGAGATTTCGGGGGGAGGGCAGATACGCAGTATTTT. Translation: CATSRDFGGRADTQYF.

To note about this clonotype: The junction departs from germline at one end; a sequencing error may be responsible. The rearrangement joins TRBV7-3 to TRBJ2-3; D possibly corresponds to TRBD2 (6 bases). The germline gives CDR1 SGHTA, CDR2 FQGTGA. This CDR3 comprises 13 residues. This CDR3 reads CASSLSPGDTRYF. CDR3 nucleotide sequence: TGTGCCAGCAGCTTGAGCCCGGGGGATACGCGGTATTTT.

Remarks on this clonotype: This clone may be a read error of a much larger clone one base away. The V and J genes are TRBV29-1 and TRBJ2-1; 7 nucleotides match TRBD1. The DNA end is more similar to TRBJ2-7, so the J call may be wrong. The germline V gene has CDR1 SQVTM and CDR2 ANQGSEA. There are 13 residues in the CDR3. The CDR3 DNA sequence: TGCGGCGTAGAAGACAGGGAAGAACACGAGCAGTACTTC. It encodes CGVEDREEHEQYF.

J is TRBJ1-2 and V is TRBV12-3 or TRBV12-4, with a possible D match to TRBD1 (5 bases). The V end was cut by 6 bases, the J end by 0 bases, with 14 bases between. The CDR3 runs 15 residues. The CDR3 nucleotides read TGTGCCAGCAGCCCCCCCGGGACTACTAACTATGGCTACACCTTC. This encodes CASSPPGTTNYGYTF.

This clonotype was seen more than once but under ten times. The CDR3 spells CAWSPSGRKYF. The CDR3 DNA reads TGTGCCTGGAGCCCTAGCGGGAGAAAGTACTTC. This chain joins TRBV30 and TRBJ2-5, with 10 bases fitting TRBD2. Germline CDR1 reads GTSNPN; CDR2 reads SVGIG (reference sequence). The V gene end was trimmed by 3 bases and the J gene end by 12 bases; junction bases not matched to a gene: 4. This CDR3 is 11 amino acids long. The entire variable domain, with the rest obtained from reference TRBV30 and TRBJ2-5, is as follows: SQTIHQWPATLVQPVGSPLSLECTVEGTSNPNLYWYRQAAGRGLQLLFYSVGIGQISSEVPQNLSASRPQDRQFILSSKKLLLSDSGFYLCAWSPSGRKYFGPGTRLLVL.

The CDR3 loop is CASSPRDRGPYNEQFF. The CDR3 bases are TGTGCCAGCAGCCCAAGAGATCGGGGGCCCTACAATGAGCAGTTCTTC. The gene calls are TRBV14 and TRBJ2-1, with D perhaps being TRBD1 or TRBD2 (6 bases each). CDR3 length equals 16 residues. V lost 4 bases to trimming and J lost 2 bases, with 15 bases between them. Germline loops: CDR1 SGHDN, CDR2 FVKESK.

This clonotype was seen only a few times. The J gene is TRBJ2-3, the V gene TRBV20-1, with D unclear. Germline V CDR1 and CDR2: DFQATT, SNEGSKA (reference sequence). Between the trimmed V and J ends, which lost 5 bases and 0 bases, there was a span of 6 bases. This CDR3 is 12 amino acids long. CDR3 region: CSALTSTDTQYF. In DNA, the CDR3 is TGCAGTGCTTTGACTAGCACAGATACGCAGTATTTT.

This clonotype occurred many times. V is TRBV4-1 and J is TRBJ1-2, with D perhaps matching TRBD1 (6 bases). The CDR3 loop spans 13 amino acids. Trimming pared 4 bases from V and 8 bases from J, leaving 14 bases between. Looked up from germline, CDR1 is MGHRA and CDR2 is YSYEKL. The CDR3 region is CASSPGTSPGYTF. In DNA form, the CDR3 reads TGCGCCAGCAGCCCCGGGACAAGTCCCGGCTACACCTTC.

Notes on this clonotype: Possible read error: a much larger clone is one base away. The rearrangement links TRBV12-3 or TRBV12-4 to TRBJ2-3; TRBD1 is a possible D gene (6 bases). The CDR3 is made up of 14 amino acids. The CDR3 sequence is CASSFGQRTDTRYF. The CDR3 coding sequence is TGTGCCAGCAGTTTCGGACAGCGCACAGATACGCGGTATTTT.

This clonotype has a count of ten or more. The V call is TRBV27, the J call TRBJ2-5; possibly TRBD2 for D (5 bases). The germline gives CDR1 MNHEY, CDR2 SMNVEV (reference sequence). The CDR3 runs 14 residues. V was clipped by 6 bases and J by 3 bases, with 14 bases between them. The CDR3: CASRPGMGEETQYF. DNA of the CDR3: TGTGCCAGCAGACCGGGGATGGGAGAAGAGACCCAGTACTTC.

V is TRBV12-3 or TRBV12-4 and J is TRBJ2-3; 10 bases fit TRBD2. The J segment lost 0 bases and the V segment lost 6 bases, leaving 6 bases of the junction unmatched. The CDR3 is 16 amino acids. CDR3 protein: CASSVAGGPSTDTQYF. The CDR3 nucleotides read TGTGCCAGCAGCGTAGCGGGAGGCCCAAGCACAGATACGCAGTATTTT.

This clonotype was counted only a few times. V and J are TRBV20-1 and TRBJ1-2; maybe TRBD1 (6 bases). CDR3 length equals 11 residues. The germline gives CDR1 DFQATT, CDR2 SNEGSKA (reference sequence). The CDR3 DNA reads TGCAGCGGGACAACTTCCTATGGCTACACCTTC. It is translated as CSGTTSYGYTF.

V usage is TRBV30 and J usage is TRBJ1-6, with a tentative D call TRBD1 (5 bases). The CDR3 is 16 residues long. Germline lookup yields CDR1 GTSNPN and CDR2 SVGIG (reference sequence). V lost 0 bases to trimming and J lost 4 bases, with 13 bases between them. CDR3 loop: CAWSVAGRTYNSPLHF. CDR3 DNA sequence: TGTGCCTGGAGTGTAGCAGGGCGTACATATAATTCACCCCTCCACTTT.

This sequence joins TRBV20-1 and TRBJ2-1; D is perhaps TRBD2 (6 bases). Germline values: CDR1 DFQATT, CDR2 SNEGSKA (reference sequence). Trimming shortened V by 6 bases and J by 0 bases, and 15 bases separated the two germline ends. This CDR3 is 15 amino acids long. The CDR3 sequence: CSAESSGSSYNEQFF. The CDR3 nucleotides read TGCAGTGCGGAGAGTAGCGGTAGCTCCTACAATGAGCAGTTCTTC.

The V call is TRBV12-3 or TRBV12-4, the J call TRBJ1-5; possible D gene TRBD1, 6 bases. This CDR3 contains 15 residues. Trimming shortened V by 7 bases and J by 7 bases, and 20 bases separated the two germline ends. The CDR3 nucleotides read TGTGCCAGCACTATCGAAGGGGGAAGTTCCCAGCCCCAGCATTTT. Its translation: CASTIEGGSSQPQHF.

The chain uses TRBV9 and TRBJ2-3, with a possible D match to TRBD1 (5 bases). CDR1 SGDLS and CDR2 YYNGEE come from the germline V gene. V lost 3 bases and J 5 bases, leaving 13 bases between the germline ends. There are 14 residues in the CDR3. The CDR3 sequence is CASSAGHHGDTQYF. In DNA form, the CDR3 reads TGTGCCAGCAGCGCCGGACACCACGGAGATACGCAGTATTTT.

This clonotype was recorded once. The chain recombines TRBV7-6 with TRBJ1-2, with D uncertain. Germline V gene sequence: CDR1 SGHVS, CDR2 FNYEAQ. CDR3 length: 14 amino acids. The ends were cut back, 1 base at V and 4 bases at J, with 10 bases in the middle. Here the CDR3 DNA reads TGTGCCAGCAGCTTAGATGCCGGCACCTATGGCTACACCTTC. Translated: CASSLDAGTYGYTF.

The J gene is TRBJ2-3, the V gene TRBV2, with a possible D match to TRBD1 (5 bases). Germline V gene sequence: CDR1 SNHLY, CDR2 FYNNEI. V was trimmed by 5 bases and J by 4 bases, leaving 19 bases between them. This CDR3 has 16 residues. The chain's CDR3 is CASSPQLRGLSDTQYF. In DNA form, the CDR3 reads TGTGCCAGCAGTCCTCAACTAAGGGGATTGTCAGATACGCAGTATTTT.

The sample holds many counts of this clonotype. The chain has TRBV10-3 and TRBJ2-1; TRBD2 aligns across 9 bases. CDR1 is ENHRY and CDR2 is SYGVKD in the germline V gene. This CDR3 is built from 16 residues. V gave up 2 bases and J gave up 7 bases; unmatched junction bases: 9. The CDR3 sequence is CAISEQETSGNNEQFF. CDR3 DNA sequence: TGTGCCATCAGTGAGCAGGAGACTAGCGGCAATAATGAGCAGTTCTTC.

V is TRBV9 and J is TRBJ1-1; a weak D match, TRBD1 (6 bases). Trimming pared 3 bases from V and 8 bases from J, leaving 11 bases between. Germline assignment: CDR1 SGDLS and CDR2 YYNGEE. CDR3 length: 12 amino acids. CDR3 protein: CASSATGREAFF. Written as DNA, the CDR3 is TGTGCCAGCAGCGCAACAGGGCGGGAAGCTTTCTTT.

This chain connects TRBV7-8 to TRBJ2-3, with TRBD2 identical over 8 bases. V trimming: 5 bases; J trimming: 4 bases; junction bases outside the gene matches: 14. In germline, CDR1 is SGHVS, CDR2 FQNEAQ. The CDR3 is 17 amino acids. Here the CDR3 DNA reads TGTGCCAGCAGCCCGGGAGGGGCGGGAGTTAAAGCAGATACGCAGTATTTT. Translated, it gives CASSPGGAGVKADTQYF.